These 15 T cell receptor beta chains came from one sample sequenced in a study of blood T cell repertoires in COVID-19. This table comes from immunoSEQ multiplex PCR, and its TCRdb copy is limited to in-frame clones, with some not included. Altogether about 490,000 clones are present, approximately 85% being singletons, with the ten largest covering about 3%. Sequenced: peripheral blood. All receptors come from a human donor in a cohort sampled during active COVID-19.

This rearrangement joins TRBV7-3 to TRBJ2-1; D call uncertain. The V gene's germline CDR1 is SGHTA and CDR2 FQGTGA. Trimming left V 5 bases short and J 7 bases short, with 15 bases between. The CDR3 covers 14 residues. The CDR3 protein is CASSRSGDGNEQFF. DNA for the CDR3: TGTGCCAGCAGCCGTAGTGGAGATGGTAATGAGCAGTTCTTC. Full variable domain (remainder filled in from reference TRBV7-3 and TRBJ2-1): GAGVSQTPSNKVTEKGKYVELRCDPISGHTALYWYRQSLGQGPEFLIYFQGTGAADDSGLPNDRFFAVRPEGSVSTLKIQRTERGDSAVYLCASSRSGDGNEQFFGPGTRLTVL.

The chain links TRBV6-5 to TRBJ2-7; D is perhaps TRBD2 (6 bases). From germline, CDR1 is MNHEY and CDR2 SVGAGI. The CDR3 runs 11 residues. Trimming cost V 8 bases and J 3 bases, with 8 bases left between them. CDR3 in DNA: TGTGCCAGCCGGGAGCTCTACGAGCAGTACTTC. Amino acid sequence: CASRELYEQYF.

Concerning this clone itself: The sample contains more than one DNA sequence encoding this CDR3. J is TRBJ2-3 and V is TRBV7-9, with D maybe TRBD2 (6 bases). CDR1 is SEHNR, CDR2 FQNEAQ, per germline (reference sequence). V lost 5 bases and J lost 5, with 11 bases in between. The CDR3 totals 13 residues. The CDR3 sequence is CASSPTGGDTQYF. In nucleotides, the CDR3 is TGTGCCAGCAGCCCCACCGGGGGAGATACGCAGTATTTT.

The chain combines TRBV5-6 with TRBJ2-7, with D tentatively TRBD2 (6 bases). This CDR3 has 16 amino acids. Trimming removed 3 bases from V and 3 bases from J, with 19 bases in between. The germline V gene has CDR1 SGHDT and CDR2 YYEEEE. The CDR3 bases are TGTGCCAGCAGCTGGGACTCTTACAAATCCGGCTACGAGCAGTACTTC. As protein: CASSWDSYKSGYEQYF. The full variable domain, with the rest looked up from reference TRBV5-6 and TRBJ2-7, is DAGVTQSPTHLIKTRGQQVTLRCSPKSGHDTVSWYQQALGQGPQFIFQYYEEEERQRGNFPDRFSGHQFPNYSSELNVNALLLGDSALYLCASSWDSYKSGYEQYFGPGTRLTVT.

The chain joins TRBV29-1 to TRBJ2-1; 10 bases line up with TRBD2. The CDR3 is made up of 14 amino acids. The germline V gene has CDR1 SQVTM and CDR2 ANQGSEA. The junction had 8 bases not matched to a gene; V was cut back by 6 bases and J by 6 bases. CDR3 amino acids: CSVLAGAGGNEQFF. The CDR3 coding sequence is TGCAGCGTCCTAGCGGGAGCTGGTGGCAATGAGCAGTTCTTC.

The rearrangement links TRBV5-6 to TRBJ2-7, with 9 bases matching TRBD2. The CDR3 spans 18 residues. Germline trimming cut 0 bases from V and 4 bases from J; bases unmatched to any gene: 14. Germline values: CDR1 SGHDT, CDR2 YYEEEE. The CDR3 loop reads CASSLEVGGRDLPYEQYF. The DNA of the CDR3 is TGTGCCAGCAGCTTGGAGGTCGGCGGGAGGGACTTACCTTACGAGCAGTACTTC. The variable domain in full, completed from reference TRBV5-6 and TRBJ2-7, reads DAGVTQSPTHLIKTRGQQVTLRCSPKSGHDTVSWYQQALGQGPQFIFQYYEEEERQRGNFPDRFSGHQFPNYSSELNVNALLLGDSALYLCASSLEVGGRDLPYEQYFGPGTRLTVT.

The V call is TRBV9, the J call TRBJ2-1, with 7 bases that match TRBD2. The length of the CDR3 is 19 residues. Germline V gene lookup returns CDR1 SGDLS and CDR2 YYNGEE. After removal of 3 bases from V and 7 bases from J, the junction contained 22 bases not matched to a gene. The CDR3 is CASSGGGKQRPAFGNEQFF. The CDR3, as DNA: TGTGCCAGCAGCGGGGGGGGAAAACAGCGCCCCGCTTTTGGGAATGAGCAGTTCTTC. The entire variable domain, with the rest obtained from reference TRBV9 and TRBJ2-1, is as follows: DSGVTQTPKHLITATGQRVTLRCSPRSGDLSVYWYQQSLDQGLQFLIQYYNGEERAKGNILERFSAQQFPDLHSELNLSSLELGDSALYFCASSGGGKQRPAFGNEQFFGPGTRLTVL.

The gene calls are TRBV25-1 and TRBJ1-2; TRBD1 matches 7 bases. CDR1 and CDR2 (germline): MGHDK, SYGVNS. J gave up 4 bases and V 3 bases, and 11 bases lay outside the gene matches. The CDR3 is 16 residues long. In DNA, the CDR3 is TGTGCCAGCAGTGATCCCACAACAGGGGAGGTCTATGGCTACACCTTC. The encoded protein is CASSDPTTGEVYGYTF.

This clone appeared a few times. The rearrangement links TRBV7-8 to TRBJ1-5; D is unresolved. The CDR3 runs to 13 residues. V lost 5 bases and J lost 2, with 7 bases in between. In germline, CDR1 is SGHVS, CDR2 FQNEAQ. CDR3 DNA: TGTGCCAGCAGCCCCATAGGCAATCAGCCCCAGCATTTT. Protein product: CASSPIGNQPQHF.

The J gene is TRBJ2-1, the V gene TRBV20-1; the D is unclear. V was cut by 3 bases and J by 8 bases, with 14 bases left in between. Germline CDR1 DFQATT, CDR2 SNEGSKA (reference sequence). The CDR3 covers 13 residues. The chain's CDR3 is CSASRWSNYEQFF. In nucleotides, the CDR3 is TGCAGTGCTAGTAGATGGTCGAACTATGAGCAGTTCTTC.

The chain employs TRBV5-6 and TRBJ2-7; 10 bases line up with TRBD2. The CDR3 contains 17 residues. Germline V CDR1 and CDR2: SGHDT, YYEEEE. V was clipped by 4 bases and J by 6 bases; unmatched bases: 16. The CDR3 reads CASSLLGVAGGYGEQYF. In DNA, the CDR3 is TGTGCCAGCAGCCTCTTAGGGGTAGCGGGAGGTTATGGCGAGCAGTACTTC.

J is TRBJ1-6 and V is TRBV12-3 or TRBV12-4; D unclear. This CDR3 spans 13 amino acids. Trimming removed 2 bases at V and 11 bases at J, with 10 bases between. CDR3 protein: CASSLRYPAPLHF. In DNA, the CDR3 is TGTGCCAGCAGTTTACGTTATCCGGCACCCCTCCACTTT.

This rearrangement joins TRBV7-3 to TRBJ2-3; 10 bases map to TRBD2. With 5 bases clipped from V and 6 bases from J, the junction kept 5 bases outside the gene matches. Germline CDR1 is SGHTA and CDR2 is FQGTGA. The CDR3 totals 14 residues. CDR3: CASSAGTSADTQYF. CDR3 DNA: TGTGCCAGCAGCGCCGGGACTAGCGCGGATACGCAGTATTTT.

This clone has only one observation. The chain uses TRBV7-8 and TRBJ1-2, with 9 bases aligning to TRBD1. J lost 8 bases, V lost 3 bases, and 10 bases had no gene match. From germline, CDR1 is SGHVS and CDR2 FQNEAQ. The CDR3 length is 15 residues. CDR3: CASSFQGQGTHGYTF. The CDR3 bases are TGTGCCAGCAGCTTTCAGGGACAGGGAACCCACGGCTACACCTTC. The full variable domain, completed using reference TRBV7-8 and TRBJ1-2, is GAGVSQSPRYKVAKRGQDVALRCDPISGHVSLFWYQQALGQGPEFLTYFQNEAQLDKSGLPSDRFFAERPEGSVSTLKIQRTQQEDSAVYLCASSFQGQGTHGYTFGSGTRLTVV.

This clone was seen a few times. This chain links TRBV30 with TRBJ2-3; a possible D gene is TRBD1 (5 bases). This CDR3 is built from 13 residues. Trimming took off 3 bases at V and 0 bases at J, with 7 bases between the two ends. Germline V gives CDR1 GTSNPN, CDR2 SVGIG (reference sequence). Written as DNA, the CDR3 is TGTGCCTGGAGGGCAGGGAGCACAGATACGCAGTATTTT. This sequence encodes CAWRAGSTDTQYF.